This TCR beta chain stems from a study of blood T cell repertoires in COVID-19. Across the whole study: Sources were T cells, B-cell-depleted T cells, or PBMCs; the material itself was cDNA or gDNA.

Germline trimming cut 1 base from V and 3 bases from J; bases unmatched to any gene: 11. The V gene's germline CDR1 is LGHNA and CDR2 YNFKEQ. This CDR3 is 18 amino acids long. Recruited during active infection, patients (from Seattle) were subsequently followed longitudinally. In the authors' workflow: The authors estimated nucleated cell counts from reference gene primer amplification. Method: immunoSEQ multiplex PCR; TCRdb's copy keeps in-frame clones and lacks some. The V and J calls and clone size come from that table; D and trimming were worked out from the DNA. In the table there are roughly 100,000 clones, around 81% of which are singletons.

Sequenced sample: peripheral blood. The V gene is TRBV4-2, the J gene TRBJ2-3; TRBD2 matches at 9 bases. The clonotype was recovered from a man of 80 years or more with COVID-19, enrolled during active disease. CDR3 region: CASSQVLTRAGGTDTQYF. CDR3 DNA: TGTGCCAGCAGCCAAGTCCTGACTCGAGCGGGGGGAACAGATACGCAGTATTTT.